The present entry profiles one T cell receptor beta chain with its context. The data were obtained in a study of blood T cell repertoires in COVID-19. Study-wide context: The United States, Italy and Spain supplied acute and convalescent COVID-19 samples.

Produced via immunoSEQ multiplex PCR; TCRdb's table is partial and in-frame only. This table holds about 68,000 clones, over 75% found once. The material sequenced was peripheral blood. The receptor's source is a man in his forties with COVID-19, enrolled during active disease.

This chain's CDR3 is CASSLQGTQPQHF. The DNA of the CDR3 is TGTGCCAGCAGCCTGCAGGGGACTCAGCCCCAGCATTTT. The J gene is TRBJ1-5, the V gene TRBV5-4, with a tentative D call TRBD1 (6 bases). There are 13 residues in the CDR3. V was trimmed by 4 bases and J by 6 bases, leaving 11 bases between them. Germline V lookup: CDR1 SGHNT, CDR2 YYREEE (reference sequence).